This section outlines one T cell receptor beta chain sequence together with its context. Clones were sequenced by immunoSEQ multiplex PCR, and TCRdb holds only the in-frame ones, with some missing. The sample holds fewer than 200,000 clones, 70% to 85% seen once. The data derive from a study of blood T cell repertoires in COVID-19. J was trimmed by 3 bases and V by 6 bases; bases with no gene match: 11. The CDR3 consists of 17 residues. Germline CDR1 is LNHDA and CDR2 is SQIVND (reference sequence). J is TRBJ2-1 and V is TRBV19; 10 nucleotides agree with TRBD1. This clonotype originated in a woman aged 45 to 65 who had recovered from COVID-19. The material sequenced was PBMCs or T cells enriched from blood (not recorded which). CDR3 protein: CASSRQGANPYYNEQFF. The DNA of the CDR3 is TGTGCCAGTAGCAGACAGGGGGCGAACCCCTACTACAATGAGCAGTTCTTC.